Listed below are T cell receptor beta chains from one sample, sequenced in a study of T-cell reconstitution after alpha-beta-depleted transplantation in children. Each CDR3 protein is one row after TCRdb ran MiXCR on the PCR reads. The sample consists of hundreds of thousands of distinct CDR3 sequences, 16% of them appearing once. The sequences come from PBMCs from the stem cell graft donor, collected from the stem cell graft. The receptor set was obtained from a human donor who donated a stem cell graft to a child with acute myeloid leukemia. Both conserved end residues are part of each CDR3. The D gene is left open where the match is weak. Clone size is stated in some rows and not others, as once, few, many or a class when expanded.

NA,TRBJ2-5,TRBV15,NA,CATSRDLSQGETQYF,TGTGCCACCAGCAGAGATCTTTCCCAGGGAGAGACCCAGTACTTC
few,TRBJ2-3,TRBV5-1,NA,CASSRNTGSGRDTQYF,TGCGCCAGCAGCAGGAATACAGGGTCCGGACGAGATACGCAGTATTTT
many,TRBJ1-6,TRBV10-3,NA,CAISEWVPDSPLHF,TGTGCCATCAGTGAATGGGTCCCGGATTCACCCCTCCACTTT
many,TRBJ2-7,TRBV29-1,NA,CSVGQAYTTYEQYF,TGCAGCGTTGGACAGGCTTACACCACCTACGAGCAGTACTTC
many,TRBJ2-1,TRBV20-1,TRBD2,CSAPGWRGGYEQFF,TGCAGTGCCCCCGGATGGCGGGGGGGATATGAGCAGTTCTTC
NA,TRBJ2-3,TRBV9,TRBD2,CASRGGATDTQYF,TGTGCCAGCCGCGGGGGGGCAACAGATACGCAGTATTTT
many,TRBJ2-1,TRBV5-1,NA,CASSFDGTSYNEQFF,TGCGCCAGCAGCTTCGACGGTACCTCCTACAATGAGCAGTTCTTC
NA,TRBJ2-6,TRBV5-1,NA,CASSLAGGNSGANVLTF,TGCGCCAGCAGCTTGGCCGGCGGGAACTCTGGGGCCAACGTCCTGACTTTC
NA,TRBJ1-4,TRBV20-1,NA,CSAPPGGATTNEKLFF,TGCAGTGCTCCCCCTGGGGGGGCTACAACTAATGAAAAACTGTTTTTT
many,TRBJ2-5,TRBV20-1,TRBD1,CSAWTGGQETQYF,TGCAGTGCTTGGACAGGGGGCCAGGAGACCCAGTACTTC
few,TRBJ2-3,TRBV9,TRBD2,CASSVGWDYSDTQYF,TGTGCCAGCAGCGTAGGGTGGGACTACTCAGATACGCAGTATTTT
NA,TRBJ2-3,TRBV11-3,TRBD1,CASSLGSGQVEDTQYF,TGTGCCAGCAGCTTAGGGTCGGGACAGGTAGAAGATACGCAGTATTTT
NA,TRBJ1-5,TRBV7-8,NA,CASSLGVGGQPQHF,TGTGCCAGCAGCTTAGGGGTCGGGGGCCAGCCCCAGCATTTT
many,TRBJ1-2,TRBV29-1,NA,CSVEDTSTGYTF,TGCAGCGTTGAAGACACAAGCACTGGCTACACCTTC
few,TRBJ2-2,TRBV7-8,NA,CASSLEDGGTGELFF,TGTGCCAGCAGCTTAGAAGACGGTGGAACCGGGGAGCTGTTTTTT
NA,TRBJ1-3,TRBV7-6,NA,CASSLAAASGNTIYF,TGTGCCAGCAGCTTGGCGGCAGCTTCTGGAAACACCATATATTTT
few,TRBJ2-7,TRBV20-1,NA,CSARDRQGTYEQYF,TGCAGTGCTAGAGATCGGCAGGGTACCTACGAGCAGTACTTC
few,TRBJ2-3,TRBV20-1,NA,CSARDRSSVGVPTDTQYF,TGCAGTGCTAGAGATCGAAGTAGTGTGGGAGTCCCCACAGATACGCAGTATTTT
NA,TRBJ2-5,TRBV5-1,NA,CASSFTGILGETQYF,TGCGCCAGCAGCTTTACAGGGATCTTGGGAGAGACCCAGTACTTC
NA,TRBJ2-7,TRBV19,NA,CASSISLAGGEQYF,TGTGCCAGTAGTATCTCTTTGGCTGGCGGCGAGCAGTACTTC
many,TRBJ2-1,TRBV7-2,TRBD2,CASSLVAGGSNEQFF,TGTGCCAGCAGCTTAGTGGCGGGGGGGTCCAATGAGCAGTTCTTC
NA,TRBJ2-7,TRBV18,NA,CASSSSQGTYEQYF,TGTGCCAGCTCATCTTCACAGGGAACCTACGAGCAGTACTTC
NA,TRBJ1-2,TRBV7-9,NA,CASSFPETNYGYTF,TGTGCCAGCAGCTTCCCGGAGACTAACTATGGCTACACCTTC
once,TRBJ2-1,TRBV11-2,NA,CASSLEVLDISSYNEQFF,TGTGCCAGCAGCTTAGAGGTGTTGGACATCAGCTCCTACAATGAGCAGTTCTTC
NA,TRBJ1-2,TRBV7-7,NA,CASSLPGSVSGYTF,TGTGCCAGCAGCTTACCGGGCAGCGTGAGTGGCTACACCTTC
many,TRBJ2-7,TRBV6-1,NA,CASTHDTGAYEQYF,TGTGCCAGCACCCACGATACGGGGGCGTACGAGCAGTACTTC
few,TRBJ1-1,TRBV29-1,NA,CSVAPLRGNTEAFF,TGCAGCGTTGCCCCCCTACGGGGGAACACTGAAGCTTTCTTT
few,TRBJ2-1,TRBV11-2,TRBD2,CASSFRVVGLAGANEQFF,TGTGCCAGCAGCTTTAGGGTGGTCGGACTAGCGGGGGCCAATGAGCAGTTCTTC
NA,TRBJ2-1,TRBV5-1,TRBD2,CASSYSGLADYNEQFF,TGCGCCAGCAGCTACTCGGGACTAGCGGACTACAATGAGCAGTTCTTC
many,TRBJ2-1,TRBV20-1,NA,CSARSNLGNEQFF,TGCAGTGCTAGAAGCAATTTAGGGAATGAGCAGTTCTTC
many,TRBJ2-7,TRBV20-1,NA,CSSPGPYEQYF,TGCAGTAGCCCTGGCCCCTACGAGCAGTACTTC
many,TRBJ1-6,TRBV29-1,TRBD1,CSVGDRDNSPLHF,TGCAGCGTGGGGGACAGGGATAATTCACCCCTCCACTTT
many,TRBJ2-7,TRBV20-1,NA,CSAREQGYEQYF,TGCAGTGCTAGAGAGCAGGGCTACGAGCAGTACTTC
many,TRBJ1-1,TRBV12-3/TRBV12-4,NA,CASRAGTAEAFF,TGTGCCAGCAGGGCCGGGACGGCTGAAGCTTTCTTT
many,TRBJ1-2,TRBV20-1,NA,CSASQQDSYGYTF,TGCAGTGCTAGCCAACAGGACTCCTATGGCTACACCTTC
NA,TRBJ2-2,TRBV12-3/TRBV12-4,TRBD1,CASIDREPTGELFF,TGTGCCAGCATTGACAGGGAACCCACCGGGGAGCTGTTTTTT
many,TRBJ2-1,TRBV20-1,NA,CSARKALANPEEQFF,TGCAGTGCTAGGAAGGCGCTAGCGAACCCTGAGGAGCAGTTCTTC
few,TRBJ2-2,TRBV6-4,NA,CASIEGRNTGELFF,TGTGCCAGCATTGAGGGACGGAACACCGGGGAGCTGTTTTTT
many,TRBJ2-2,TRBV6-6,NA,CASRWGSGELFF,TGTGCCAGCAGATGGGGTAGCGGGGAGCTGTTTTTT
NA,TRBJ1-1,TRBV10-1,TRBD1,CASREDRVDTEAFF,TGCGCCAGCAGGGAAGACAGGGTGGACACTGAAGCTTTCTTT
many,TRBJ1-1,TRBV29-1,TRBD1,CSVVRRGLEAFF,TGCAGCGTTGTGCGCAGGGGGCTTGAAGCTTTCTTT
many,TRBJ2-7,TRBV12-3/TRBV12-4,NA,CASSFRDEQYF,TGTGCCAGCAGTTTTAGGGACGAGCAGTACTTC
NA,TRBJ2-7,TRBV6-2/TRBV6-3,NA,CASSYPTDTYEQYF,TGTGCCAGCAGTTACCCTACAGATACCTACGAGCAGTACTTC
NA,TRBJ2-1,TRBV2,TRBD2,CASSEGSGGPDEQFF,TGTGCCAGCAGTGAAGGTAGCGGGGGGCCCGATGAGCAGTTCTTC
NA,TRBJ2-7,TRBV7-2,NA,CSSSLARAGGAYEQYF,TGTTCCAGCAGCTTAGCGCGGGCTGGGGGCGCTTACGAGCAGTACTTC
NA,TRBJ2-7,TRBV20-1,TRBD1,CSATTQGPDEQYF,TGCAGTGCGACTACACAGGGGCCGGACGAGCAGTACTTC
many,TRBJ2-3,TRBV20-1,TRBD2,CSATSGGSSTDTQYF,TGCAGTGCTACTAGCGGGGGTTCCAGCACAGATACGCAGTATTTT
many,TRBJ2-5,TRBV29-1,NA,CSVEIRTTGETQYF,TGCAGCGTTGAAATTCGGACGACGGGGGAGACCCAGTACTTC
few,TRBJ2-1,TRBV6-4,NA,CASSGERGNEQFF,TGTGCCAGCAGTGGAGAAAGGGGCAATGAGCAGTTCTTC
NA,TRBJ1-3,TRBV7-2,TRBD1,CASSLRDRRLSGNTIYF,TGTGCCAGCAGCCTACGGGACAGACGGCTCTCTGGAAACACCATATATTTT
NA,TRBJ1-1,TRBV7-2,NA,CASSSEGVTEAFF,TGTGCCAGCAGCTCTGAGGGAGTAACTGAAGCTTTCTTT
NA,TRBJ1-1,TRBV7-2,NA,CASSLAGVRNTEAFF,TGTGCCAGCAGCTTAGCGGGGGTGCGGAACACTGAAGCTTTCTTT
NA,TRBJ2-7,TRBV5-1,TRBD1,CASSLVTGALNEQYF,TGCGCCAGCAGCTTGGTCACAGGGGCCCTGAACGAGCAGTACTTC
NA,TRBJ1-2,TRBV29-1,NA,CSVEMGGAVYGYTF,TGCAGCGTTGAAATGGGGGGCGCGGTGTATGGCTACACCTTC
many,TRBJ2-7,TRBV20-1,TRBD1,CSASGTGGYEQYF,TGCAGTGCTTCCGGGACAGGGGGCTACGAGCAGTACTTC